Presented here are 28 T cell receptor beta chains from one specimen sequenced in a study of beta chain features in type 1 diabetes. Study-wide points: All four CD4+ subsets from Type 1 diabetes patients carried moderately but significantly shorter TCRB CDR3s.

Since all of the isolated RNA was reverse transcribed, expressed TCRB transcripts were what got sequenced. The assay was immunoSEQ multiplex PCR, and TCRdb's table has in-frame clones only and misses some. Altogether some 250,000 clones are present, approximately 14% being singletons, with the ten largest covering 0.019%. These receptors' antigens are unknown. Sequencing input: naive CD4+ T cells from blood. The receptors originated from a man younger than 40 with type 1 diabetes.

CDR3 region: CASSGQFQETQYF. CDR3 coding DNA: TGTGCCAGCAGCGGACAGTTCCAAGAGACCCAGTACTTC. This chain links TRBV2 with TRBJ2-5; TRBD1 might be the D (6 bases). From germline, CDR1 is SNHLY and CDR2 FYNNEI. The ends were cut back, 6 bases at V and 1 base at J, with 9 bases in the middle. This CDR3 region has 13 residues.

J is TRBJ2-3 and V is TRBV7-2; tentatively, D is TRBD2 (5 bases). V gave up 3 bases and J gave up 1 base, with 20 bases separating them. The CDR3 is 18 residues long. CDR1 SGHTA and CDR2 FQGNSA come from the germline V gene. Here the CDR3 reads CASSFRRRFAFGTDTQYF. DNA for the CDR3: TGTGCCAGCAGCTTCCGACGGAGGTTTGCTTTCGGCACAGATACGCAGTATTTT.

The chain has TRBV2 and TRBJ2-2, with 9 bases lining up with TRBD1. CDR3 length: 15 residues. V dropped 2 bases and J dropped 7; count of bases not matched to a gene: 5. CDR1 and CDR2 from the germline V gene are SNHLY and FYNNEI. CDR3 residues: CASSETGGYGGELFF. In nucleotides, the CDR3 is TGTGCCAGCAGTGAAACAGGGGGCTATGGCGGGGAGCTGTTTTTT.

This clone has more than one count but fewer than ten. This sequence joins TRBV7-9 and TRBJ2-7; tentative D call: TRBD2 (5 bases). Germline V gene data show CDR1 as SEHNR and CDR2 as FQNEAQ (reference sequence). Trimming took 5 bases from V and 0 from J, leaving 14 bases between them. This CDR3 comprises 15 residues. In nucleotides, the CDR3 is TGTGCCAGCAGCGCGAGAGGGCCGAGCTCCTACGAGCAGTACTTC. Encoded protein: CASSARGPSSYEQYF.

Of note for this clone: Because the CDR3's place on the DNA is in doubt, the DNA is left out and the CDR3 is given as listed by TCRdb. The chain has TRBV5-4 and TRBJ1-3; TRBD1 is the table's D call and was not checked against the DNA. Ends included, the CDR3 has 15 residues. CDR1 and CDR2 (germline): SGHNT, YYREEE (reference sequence). The CDR3 reads CASSFGPGLGNTIYF.

This chain links TRBV4-2 with TRBJ1-5; D call uncertain. Germline lookup yields CDR1 LGHNA and CDR2 YNFKEQ. The CDR3 extends over 14 amino acids. V lost 0 bases to trimming and J lost 4 bases, with 7 bases between them. This chain's CDR3 is CASSQDLTNQPQHF. The CDR3 DNA reads TGTGCCAGCAGCCAAGATCTCACAAATCAGCCCCAGCATTTT.

This clone was recorded a few times. This chain links TRBV10-1 with TRBJ2-7; a weak D match, TRBD2 (6 bases). The CDR3 is made up of 15 amino acids. Germline loops: CDR1 WNHNN, CDR2 SYGVQD (reference sequence). Trimming left V 6 bases short and J 10 bases short, with 25 bases between. This CDR3 reads CASSPGWRGPFEQYF. The CDR3 nucleotides read TGCGCCAGCAGCCCCGGCTGGAGGGGTCCTTTCGAACAGTACTTC.

The gene calls are TRBV5-1 and TRBJ1-2, with 7 bases fitting TRBD1. Germline CDR1 and CDR2: SGHRS and YFSETQ. V was pared by 0 bases and J by 3 bases, with 2 bases of the junction left unmatched. The CDR3 has 14 residues. The CDR3 region is CASSLEGADYGYTF. CDR3 DNA: TGCGCCAGCAGCTTGGAGGGGGCTGACTATGGCTACACCTTC.

This sequence joins TRBV6-5 and TRBJ2-7; possibly TRBD2 for D (7 bases). Germline V gives CDR1 MNHEY, CDR2 SVGAGI. V gave up 0 bases and J gave up 3 bases, with 12 bases separating them. The CDR3 is 15 amino acids. The CDR3 coding sequence is TGTGCCAGCAGTTACTCGGGGGGAGGGGGCTACGAGCAGTACTTC. This codes for CASSYSGGGGYEQYF.

This clone was picked up a small number of times. CDR3 protein: CASSVEDWKNQPQHF. In DNA, the CDR3 is TGTGCCAGCAGTGTGGAGGATTGGAAGAATCAGCCCCAGCATTTT. The chain couples TRBV6-1 to TRBJ1-5, with D uncertain. CDR3 length equals 15 residues. In germline, CDR1 is MNHNS, CDR2 SASEGT. V was pared by 4 bases and J by 4 bases, with 14 bases between.

For this clone: Other DNA sequences in this sample translate to the same CDR3. The rearrangement uses TRBV30 and TRBJ2-2; D unclear. Germline values: CDR1 GTSNPN, CDR2 SVGIG (reference sequence). Deletions cut 2 bases from V and 3 bases from J, with 4 bases between. The CDR3 totals 12 residues. The CDR3, as DNA: TGTGCCTGGAGTCCCGACACCGGGGAGCTGTTTTTT. Its protein product is CAWSPDTGELFF.

The CDR3 region is CASSLEGGPTYGYTF. The DNA of the CDR3 is TGTGCCAGCAGCTTGGAAGGGGGACCTACCTATGGCTACACCTTC. This chain links TRBV5-4 with TRBJ1-2; D perhaps matches TRBD1 (6 bases). The CDR3 runs to 15 residues. Per the germline V gene, CDR1 is SGHNT and CDR2 is YYREEE (reference sequence). Trimming stripped 0 bases from V and 4 bases from J, with 13 bases between. Looking up the rest from reference TRBV5-4 and TRBJ1-2 gives the full variable domain: ETGVTQSPTHLIKTRGQQVTLRCSSQSGHNTVSWYQQALGQGPQFIFQYYREEENGRGNFPPRFSGLQFPNYSSELNVNALELDDSALYLCASSLEGGPTYGYTFGSGTRLTVV.

This clone was counted between two and nine times. The V gene is TRBV10-2, the J gene TRBJ1-2; D call uncertain. V was cut by 6 bases and J by 5 bases, with 10 bases left in between. Per germline, CDR1 WSHSY and CDR2 SAAADI. The CDR3 consists of 12 residues. As DNA, the CDR3 is TGCGCCAGCAGCCCCCCGGAGTATGGCTACACCTTC. Protein: CASSPPEYGYTF.

The chain is built from TRBV6-6 and TRBJ1-4; 8 positions match TRBD1. V lost 7 bases to trimming and J lost 10 bases; unmatched junction nucleotides: 14. Germline CDR1 is MNHNY and CDR2 is SVGAGI (reference sequence). The CDR3 extends over 15 amino acids. The CDR3 is CASTPSGTGGGKLFF. Written as DNA, the CDR3 is TGTGCCAGCACTCCTTCTGGGACAGGCGGAGGAAAACTGTTTTTT.

This clone turned up a few times. The chain couples TRBV4-1 to TRBJ2-7; 8 bases fit TRBD2. V gave up 1 base and J gave up 3 bases; unmatched junction bases: 11. Germline-derived CDR1 and CDR2 are MGHRA and YSYEKL. The CDR3 is 17 residues long. The CDR3 region is CASSQGVASGLFYEQYF. CDR3 nucleotide sequence: TGCGCCAGCAGCCAAGGGGTGGCTAGCGGGCTTTTCTACGAGCAGTACTTC.

This chain joins TRBV7-9 and TRBJ2-7; a weak D match, TRBD1 (6 bases). The CDR3 is 13 amino acids. Per germline, CDR1 SEHNR and CDR2 FQNEAQ (reference sequence). Deletions cut 3 bases from V and 6 bases from J, with 12 bases between. CDR3 sequence: CASSFFGQTEQYF. The CDR3 region has the DNA TGTGCCAGCAGCTTCTTCGGACAGACCGAGCAGTACTTC.

This clone was seen a handful of times. The J gene is TRBJ1-5, the V gene TRBV6-5; 7 bases fit TRBD1. J was trimmed by 2 bases and V by 10 bases; bases with no gene match: 11. The length of the CDR3 is 15 residues. The germline gives CDR1 MNHEY, CDR2 SVGAGI. Written as DNA, the CDR3 is TGTGCCACCGCCTCCGGCGGACAGGGCAATCAGCCCCAGCATTTT. Translating gives CATASGGQGNQPQHF.

This clone appeared a few times. V is TRBV4-1 and J is TRBJ2-5, with 8 bases identical to TRBD2. The CDR3 extends over 18 amino acids. CDR1 is MGHRA and CDR2 is YSYEKL in the germline V gene. V trimming: 0 bases; J trimming: 4 bases; junction bases outside the gene matches: 13. The CDR3 nucleotides are TGCGCCAGCAGCCAAGAAGGATTAGCGGGACGCTGGCGAGAGACCCAGTACTTC. Translation gives CASSQEGLAGRWRETQYF.

V is TRBV11-3 and J is TRBJ2-1, with TRBD1 identical over 7 bases. V lost 4 bases to trimming and J lost 7 bases; unmatched junction nucleotides: 4. CDR3 size: 13 residues. Germline V CDR1 and CDR2: SGHNT, YENEEA. The CDR3 protein is CASSSEQGNEQFF. The CDR3 DNA reads as TGTGCCAGCAGCTCAGAACAGGGGAATGAGCAGTTCTTC. Combining the CDR3 with reference TRBV11-3 and TRBJ2-1 gives the whole variable domain EAGVVQSPRYKIIEKKQPVAFWCNPISGHNTLYWYLQNLGQGPELLIRYENEEAVDDSQLPKDRFSAERLKGVDSTLKIQPAELGDSAVYLCASSSEQGNEQFFGPGTRLTVL.

There are a few counts of this clone. The genes are TRBV27 and TRBJ2-7; 11 nucleotides match TRBD1. The CDR3 consists of 15 residues. CDR1 is MNHEY and CDR2 is SMNVEV in the germline V gene (reference sequence). J was trimmed by 0 bases and V by 8 bases; bases with no gene match: 6. The CDR3 DNA is TGTGCCAGCGCCAGGGACAGGGGGACCTCCTACGAGCAGTACTTC. Translated: CASARDRGTSYEQYF.

The chain has TRBV7-2 and TRBJ1-1; TRBD1 is a possible D gene (5 bases). The CDR3 totals 14 residues. V was pared by 2 bases and J by 5 bases, with 12 bases between. Germline V gene sequence: CDR1 SGHTA, CDR2 FQGNSA. CDR3 region: CASSLKRGRTEAFF. CDR3 DNA sequence: TGTGCCAGCAGCTTAAAGCGGGGGAGGACTGAAGCTTTCTTT.

This rearrangement joins TRBV5-1 to TRBJ1-2; 10 nucleotides match TRBD1. The CDR3 extends over 14 amino acids. V lost 7 bases and J lost 4; bases outside the gene matches: 7. Germline CDR1 reads SGHRS; CDR2 reads YFSETQ. The DNA for the CDR3 is TGCGCCAGCGGGACAGGGGCAGGGGTCTATGGCTACACCTTC. Its translation: CASGTGAGVYGYTF.

This clone was observed a handful of times. V and J are TRBV5-1 and TRBJ2-3, with TRBD1 identical over 7 bases. V trimming: 1 base; J trimming: 1 base; junction bases outside the gene matches: 6. In germline, CDR1 is SGHRS, CDR2 YFSETQ. The CDR3 consists of 16 residues. DNA of the CDR3: TGCGCCAGCAGCTTGAGAGGGGGCGACGGCACAGATACGCAGTATTTT. As protein: CASSLRGGDGTDTQYF.

The chain has TRBV29-1 and TRBJ1-1, with no clear D. This CDR3 has 13 amino acids. Germline CDR1 and CDR2: SQVTM and ANQGSEA. The V end lost 3 bases, the J end lost 1 base, and 9 bases lay between the germline ends. CDR3 in amino acids: CSVDGAANTEAFF. In DNA, the CDR3 is TGCAGCGTTGACGGCGCGGCGAACACTGAAGCTTTCTTT.

The chain combines TRBV29-1 with TRBJ2-2; weak D call: TRBD1 (5 bases). The V end was cut by 7 bases, the J end by 4 bases, with 7 bases between. The CDR3 loop spans 11 amino acids. Germline V lookup: CDR1 SQVTM, CDR2 ANQGSEA. The CDR3 spells CSAQGTGELFF. In DNA form, the CDR3 reads TGCAGCGCCCAGGGCACCGGGGAGCTGTTTTTT.

This clone was seen only a few times. The gene calls are TRBV21-1 and TRBJ2-5; the D segment call TRBD2 is taken from the table without a DNA check. TRBV21-1 is labeled a pseudogene. The CDR3 is 15 residues long. CDR3 DNA sequence: TGTGCCACCCTCCTCGGGACTAGCGGGGAAGAGACCCAGTACTTC. It specifies CATLLGTSGEETQYF.

The CDR3 DNA reads as TGTGCCAGCAGCTGGAACAGGGGTACAGATACGCAGTATTTT. It specifies CASSWNRGTDTQYF. The V and J genes are TRBV5-8 and TRBJ2-3, with TRBD1 matching over 7 bases. Germline CDR1 reads SGHTS; CDR2 reads YDEGEE. The V gene end was trimmed by 3 bases and the J gene end by 3 bases; junction bases not matched to a gene: 4. The CDR3 length is 14 residues. The full variable domain, rest sourced from reference TRBV5-8 and TRBJ2-3, is EAGVTQSPTHLIKTRGQQATLRCSPISGHTSVYWYQQALGLGLQFLLWYDEGEERNRGNFPPRFSGRQFPNYSSELNVNALELEDSALYLCASSWNRGTDTQYFGPGTRLTVL.

This clone has more than one count but fewer than ten. The rearrangement joins TRBV5-1 to TRBJ1-5, with 7 bases matching TRBD1. J gave up 0 bases and V 4 bases, and 4 bases lay outside the gene matches. CDR1 is SGHRS and CDR2 is YFSETQ in the germline V gene. The CDR3 is 15 residues long. CDR3 amino acids: CASSPGQNSNQPQHF. CDR3 DNA sequence: TGCGCCAGCAGCCCGGGACAGAATAGCAATCAGCCCCAGCATTTT. The full variable domain, completed using reference TRBV5-1 and TRBJ1-5, is KAGVTQTPRYLIKTRGQQVTLSCSPISGHRSVSWYQQTPGQGLQFLFEYFSETQRNKGNFPGRFSGRQFSNSRSEMNVSTLELGDSALYLCASSPGQNSNQPQHFGDGTRLSIL.